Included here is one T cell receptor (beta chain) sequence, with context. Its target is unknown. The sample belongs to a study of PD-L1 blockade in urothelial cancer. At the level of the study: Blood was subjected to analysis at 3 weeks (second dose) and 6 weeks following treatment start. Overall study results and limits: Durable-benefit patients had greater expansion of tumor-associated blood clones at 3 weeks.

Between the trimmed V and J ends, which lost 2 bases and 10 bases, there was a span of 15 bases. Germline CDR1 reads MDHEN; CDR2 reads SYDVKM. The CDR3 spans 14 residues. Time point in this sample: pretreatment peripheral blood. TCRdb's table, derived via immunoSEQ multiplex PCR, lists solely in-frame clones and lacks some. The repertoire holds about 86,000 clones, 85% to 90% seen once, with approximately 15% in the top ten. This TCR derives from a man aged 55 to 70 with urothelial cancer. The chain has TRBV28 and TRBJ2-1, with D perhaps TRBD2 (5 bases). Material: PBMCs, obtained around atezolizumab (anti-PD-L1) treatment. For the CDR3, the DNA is TGTGCCAGCAGTTTAGGGCGGGCGCCCTGGGAGCAGTTCTTC. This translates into CASSLGRAPWEQFF.